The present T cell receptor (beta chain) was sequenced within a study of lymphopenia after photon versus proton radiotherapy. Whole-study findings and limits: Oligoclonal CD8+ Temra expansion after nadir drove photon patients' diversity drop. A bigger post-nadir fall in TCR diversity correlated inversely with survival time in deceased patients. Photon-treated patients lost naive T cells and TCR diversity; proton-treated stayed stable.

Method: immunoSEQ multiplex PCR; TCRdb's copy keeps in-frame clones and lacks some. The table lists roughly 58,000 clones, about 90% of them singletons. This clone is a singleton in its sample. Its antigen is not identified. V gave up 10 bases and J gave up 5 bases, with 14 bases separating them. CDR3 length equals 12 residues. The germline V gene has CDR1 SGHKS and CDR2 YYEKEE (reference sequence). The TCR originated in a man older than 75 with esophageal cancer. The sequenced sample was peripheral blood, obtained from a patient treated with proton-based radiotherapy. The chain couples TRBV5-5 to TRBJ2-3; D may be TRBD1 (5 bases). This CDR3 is CASTLQEDTQYF. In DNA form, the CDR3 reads TGTGCCTCAACCTTACAGGAAGATACGCAGTATTTT.